The 25 T cell receptor beta chains below all came from one sample that was sequenced in a study of T cell changes during pregnancy in multiple sclerosis. Sequencing used immunoSEQ multiplex PCR; TCRdb keeps in-frame clones, though not all of them. The data contain 40,000 to 45,000 clones, 89% of them singletons. Sample: CD4+ T cells from peripheral blood mononuclear cells, taken in the first trimester of pregnancy. The receptors derive from a female donor with multiple sclerosis, enrolled in a pregnancy study.

The chain employs TRBV6-6 and TRBJ2-7, with 9 bases matching TRBD1. Looked up from germline, CDR1 is MNHNY and CDR2 is SVGAGI (reference sequence). This CDR3 has 13 residues. V gave up 6 bases and J gave up 5 bases; unmatched junction bases: 5. Here the CDR3 reads CASSFGTGNEQYF. The DNA of the CDR3 is TGTGCCAGCAGCTTCGGGACAGGGAACGAGCAGTACTTC.

V usage is TRBV4-2 and J usage is TRBJ2-3, with 10 nucleotides matching TRBD2. The V segment lost 0 bases and the J segment 4 bases; nucleotides outside the gene matches: 10. CDR3 length: 18 amino acids. Germline CDR1 reads LGHNA; CDR2 reads YNFKEQ. The CDR3 spells CASSQDLEAGGQSDTQYF. CDR3 sequence (DNA): TGTGCCAGCAGCCAAGATCTTGAAGCGGGAGGGCAGTCAGATACGCAGTATTTT.

Comment on this clone: A read error may produce the germline difference seen at one junction end. The J gene is TRBJ2-5, the V gene TRBV5-1, with TRBD1 matching over 9 bases. This CDR3 comprises 15 residues. Germline V gene sequence: CDR1 SGHRS, CDR2 YFSETQ. In DNA, the CDR3 is TGCGCCAGCAGCTTTACCCCCGGGACAGGGTCTCTTGGAAACTTC. Translation: CASSFTPGTGSLGNF.

The table lists this clone with a count of one. The rearrangement joins TRBV5-1 to TRBJ2-5; 11 bases are a match to TRBD2. The J call is doubtful: the DNA matches TRBJ2-7 better. CDR1 is SGHRS, CDR2 YFSETQ, per germline. CDR3 length: 14 residues. The CDR3 is CASSLTSGSYEQYF. The CDR3 DNA follows: TGCGCCAGCAGCTTGACTAGCGGGAGTTACGAGCAGTACTTC.

The count of this clone is one. The V and J genes are TRBV9 and TRBJ2-3; perhaps TRBD2 as D (6 bases). CDR3 length equals 17 residues. The V end lost 0 bases, the J end lost 2 bases, and 16 bases lay between the germline ends. Per the germline V gene, CDR1 is SGDLS and CDR2 is YYNGEE. The CDR3 nucleotides read TGTGCCAGCAGCGTAGATTATGGGTTAGCGGACACAGATACGCAGTATTTT. This sequence encodes CASSVDYGLADTDTQYF. The variable domain in full, with the rest retrieved from reference TRBV9 and TRBJ2-3, is DSGVTQTPKHLITATGQRVTLRCSPRSGDLSVYWYQQSLDQGLQFLIQYYNGEERAKGNILERFSAQQFPDLHSELNLSSLELGDSALYFCASSVDYGLADTDTQYFGPGTRLTVL.

V and J are TRBV19 and TRBJ2-3, with 8 bases lining up with TRBD2. From germline, CDR1 is LNHDA and CDR2 SQIVND (reference sequence). The trim removed 6 bases at V and 5 bases at J, leaving 4 bases unmatched. This CDR3 comprises 13 residues. The CDR3 DNA is TGTGCCAGTAGCCGGGAGGGGAAAGATACGCAGTATTTT. It translates to CASSREGKDTQYF.

The chain is built from TRBV7-2 and TRBJ1-2, with TRBD1 as a possible D gene (6 bases). The CDR3 spans 16 residues. V was pared by 1 base and J by 8 bases, with 20 bases between. Germline V gene sequence: CDR1 SGHTA, CDR2 FQGNSA. Here the CDR3 reads CASSLGSMGAGRGYTF. In nucleotides, the CDR3 is TGTGCCAGCAGCTTAGGAAGTATGGGGGCAGGGAGAGGCTACACCTTC.

The DNA of the CDR3 is TGTGCCAGCAGCGCCGGACAGGTTAAGGGAAACACCATATATTTT. Translating gives CASSAGQVKGNTIYF. The chain carries TRBV5-6 and TRBJ1-3, with TRBD1 matching over 7 bases. The CDR3 totals 15 residues. The V segment lost 4 bases and the J segment 4 bases; nucleotides outside the gene matches: 8. Germline CDR1 SGHDT, CDR2 YYEEEE.

The chain carries TRBV19 and TRBJ1-1; a weak D match, TRBD1 (5 bases). V dropped 3 bases and J dropped 5 bases, with 13 bases sitting between them. This CDR3 spans 14 amino acids. Germline CDR1 and CDR2: LNHDA and SQIVND (reference sequence). The CDR3 is CASSMAGGGTEAFF. The CDR3 DNA reads TGTGCCAGTAGTATGGCAGGTGGGGGGACTGAAGCTTTCTTT.

The genes are TRBV19 and TRBJ2-7; 7 bases are a match to TRBD1. In germline, CDR1 is LNHDA, CDR2 SQIVND (reference sequence). V lost 4 bases and J lost 0; bases outside the gene matches: 9. CDR3 length: 16 amino acids. This chain's CDR3 is CASSKGDSLNSYEQYF. The CDR3 DNA reads as TGTGCCAGTAGTAAAGGGGACAGCTTAAACTCCTACGAGCAGTACTTC.

The V call is TRBV28, the J call TRBJ2-5; 11 bases match TRBD2. After removal of 6 bases from V and 4 bases from J, the junction contained 4 bases not matched to a gene. Germline V CDR1 and CDR2: MDHEN, SYDVKM. The CDR3 is 14 amino acids. As DNA, the CDR3 is TGTGCCAGCAGCCGTAGCGGGAGGGGAGAGACCCAGTACTTC. Amino acid sequence: CASSRSGRGETQYF.

This clone has only one observation. The chain uses TRBV5-4 and TRBJ2-3, with a tentative D call TRBD1 (5 bases). This CDR3 region has 15 residues. CDR1 is SGHNT, CDR2 YYREEE, per germline (reference sequence). Trimming removed 2 bases from V and 1 base from J, with 11 bases in between. CDR3 sequence reads: CASSLRQWGTDTQYF. CDR3 coding DNA: TGTGCCAGCAGCTTAAGACAGTGGGGCACAGATACGCAGTATTTT.

J is TRBJ1-3 and V is TRBV15; the match to TRBD1 covers 8 bases. V lost 3 bases to trimming and J lost 0 bases; unmatched junction nucleotides: 7. This CDR3 has 17 amino acids. Germline-derived CDR1 and CDR2 are LNHNV and YYDKDF (reference sequence). This CDR3 reads CATSRPTGANSGNTIYF. CDR3 sequence (DNA): TGTGCCACCAGCAGGCCGACAGGGGCTAACTCTGGAAACACCATATATTTT.

This chain joins TRBV5-4 and TRBJ1-1; possible D gene TRBD1, 6 bases. Trimming left V 2 bases short and J 0 bases short, with 8 bases between. CDR1 and CDR2 (germline): SGHNT, YYREEE (reference sequence). The CDR3 consists of 14 residues. The CDR3 DNA sequence: TGTGCCAGCAGCTTCAGGGGAATGAACACTGAAGCTTTCTTT. Translating it yields CASSFRGMNTEAFF.

J is TRBJ2-7 and V is TRBV6-5; D is perhaps TRBD2 (6 bases). V lost 4 bases to trimming and J lost 2 bases, with 15 bases between them. The CDR3 covers 15 residues. CDR1 MNHEY and CDR2 SVGAGI come from the germline V gene. CDR3 sequence: CASSSVGGVPYEQYF. The DNA for the CDR3 is TGTGCCAGCAGTTCCGTGGGGGGAGTTCCCTACGAGCAGTACTTC.

This chain connects TRBV30 to TRBJ1-3; TRBD1 matches 9 bases. Trimming cost V 1 base and J 5 bases; bases outside gene matches: 6. Germline CDR1 and CDR2: GTSNPN and SVGIG (reference sequence). This CDR3 contains 15 residues. The CDR3 nucleotides read TGTGCCTGGAGTGCCCGGGACAGGGTGAGAAACACCATATATTTT. This translates into CAWSARDRVRNTIYF.

CDR3 nucleotide sequence: TGTGCCAGCAGCCCAGGACTAGCAGACCAAAATGAGCAGTTCTTC. Its translation is CASSPGLADQNEQFF. This sequence joins TRBV7-9 and TRBJ2-1; 8 bases fit TRBD2. The V and J ends lost 5 bases and 7 bases, in that order; junction bases with no gene match: 10. This CDR3 is 15 amino acids long. Germline V lookup: CDR1 SEHNR, CDR2 FQNEAQ (reference sequence).

The CDR3 DNA sequence: TGTGCCAGCAGTTATAGCCCGGGCACAGATACGCAGTATTTT. Translation gives CASSYSPGTDTQYF. The rearrangement uses TRBV7-2 and TRBJ2-3; D is ambiguous. Germline lookup yields CDR1 SGHTA and CDR2 FQGNSA. Trimming left V 6 bases short and J 1 base short, with 11 bases between. The CDR3 totals 14 residues.

The DNA of the CDR3 is TGCGCCAGCAGCCAAGGACTAGCTACGAGTTATACGCAGTATTTT. Its protein is CASSQGLATSYTQYF. The chain recombines TRBV4-3 with TRBJ2-3; 7 bases match TRBD2. The CDR3 runs 15 residues. The ends lost 1 base at V and 7 bases at J; junction bases unmatched: 8. Germline V lookup: CDR1 LGHNA, CDR2 YSLEER.

The chain couples TRBV9 to TRBJ2-3, with 13 bases aligning to TRBD2. The V gene's germline CDR1 is SGDLS and CDR2 YYNGEE. The CDR3 spans 16 residues. V lost 3 bases and J lost 5; bases outside the gene matches: 6. CDR3 in amino acids: CASSAGLAGVGDTQYF. The CDR3 DNA sequence: TGTGCCAGCAGCGCCGGACTAGCGGGAGTTGGAGATACGCAGTATTTT.

The chain combines TRBV6-5 with TRBJ2-3; D not certain. V was cut by 10 bases and J by 1 base, with 12 bases left in between. This CDR3 spans 13 amino acids. Per germline, CDR1 MNHEY and CDR2 SVGAGI. The CDR3 nucleotides are TGTGCCACGACCAGACGGGGCACAGATACGCAGTATTTT. This encodes CATTRRGTDTQYF.

V gene TRBV21-1 combines with J gene TRBJ1-1; the D segment call TRBD1 is taken from the table without a DNA check. TRBV21-1 is reported as a pseudogene. This CDR3 comprises 15 residues. The CDR3 is CASSVKGQMNTEAFF. CDR3 nucleotide sequence: TGTGCCAGCAGCGTAAAGGGACAGATGAACACTGAAGCTTTCTTT.

The chain recombines TRBV7-3 with TRBJ1-2; no clear D. The CDR3 consists of 14 residues. Between the trimmed V and J ends, which lost 4 bases and 2 bases, there was a span of 11 bases. CDR1 is SGHTA, CDR2 FQGTGA, per germline. The CDR3 here is CASSSDPGNYGYTF. CDR3 bases: TGTGCCAGCAGCTCAGACCCGGGGAACTATGGCTACACCTTC. Supplemented by reference TRBV7-3 and TRBJ1-2, the full variable domain reads GAGVSQTPSNKVTEKGKYVELRCDPISGHTALYWYRQSLGQGPEFLIYFQGTGAADDSGLPNDRFFAVRPEGSVSTLKIQRTERGDSAVYLCASSSDPGNYGYTFGSGTRLTVV.

Here the CDR3 reads CASSLWITGPGELFF. CDR3 bases: TGTGCCAGCAGCCTTTGGATCACTGGGCCCGGGGAGCTGTTTTTT. The chain combines TRBV7-9 with TRBJ2-2; D unclear. Germline-derived CDR1 and CDR2 are SEHNR and FQNEAQ (reference sequence). This CDR3 spans 15 amino acids. V was shortened by 5 bases and J by 6 bases, with 16 bases between the two germline ends.

The CDR3 nucleotides read TGCGCCAGCAGCTTGGAGGCGGGTTGGTCGGAGCAGTACTTC. It translates to CASSLEAGWSEQYF. The genes are TRBV5-1 and TRBJ2-7; TRBD2 is a possible D gene (5 bases). CDR1 SGHRS and CDR2 YFSETQ come from the germline V gene. V lost 0 bases and J 7 bases, leaving 14 bases between the germline ends. There are 14 residues in the CDR3. Supplemented by reference TRBV5-1 and TRBJ2-7, the full variable domain reads KAGVTQTPRYLIKTRGQQVTLSCSPISGHRSVSWYQQTPGQGLQFLFEYFSETQRNKGNFPGRFSGRQFSNSRSEMNVSTLELGDSALYLCASSLEAGWSEQYFGPGTRLTVT.